This is a list of T cell receptor beta chains from one sample in a study of blood T cell repertoires in COVID-19. Produced via immunoSEQ multiplex PCR; TCRdb's table is partial and in-frame only. The sample gives 150,000 to 200,000 clones, 94% of which show up once; 0.76% is in the top ten. The sample taken for sequencing was peripheral blood. Receptors were obtained from a man younger than 40 with COVID-19, enrolled during active disease. CDR3s include the opening cysteine and the closing phenylalanine or tryptophan.

v_gene: TRBV12-3/TRBV12-4; len: 12; CDR3aa: CASSLDSQPQHF
v_gene: TRBV6-5; len: 11; CDR3aa: CATEGTTGYTF
v_gene: TRBV5-1; len: 16; CDR3aa: CASSLESPPLLYEQYF
v_gene: TRBV7-2; len: 13; CDR3aa: CASSKTGGNGYTF
v_gene: TRBV19; len: 14; CDR3aa: CASSTGTVASGYTF
v_gene: TRBV20-1; len: 13; CDR3aa: CSASKQGYTEAFF
v_gene: TRBV19; len: 11; CDR3aa: CASSRTFGAFF
v_gene: TRBV12-3/TRBV12-4; len: 13; CDR3aa: CASSPDSLNGYTF
v_gene: TRBV7-3; len: 13; CDR3aa: CASRLSGNTEAFF
v_gene: TRBV19; len: 12; CDR3aa: CASSNSGSPLHF
v_gene: TRBV3-1/TRBV3-2; len: 13; CDR3aa: CASSQDNRAAQHF
v_gene: TRBV6-5; len: 11; CDR3aa: CASRNRGQAFF
v_gene: TRBV15; len: 16; CDR3aa: CATSETGQPVNSPLHF
v_gene: TRBV27; len: 15; CDR3aa: CASSTQGDIFYEQYF
v_gene: TRBV7-9; len: 15; CDR3aa: CASSRKGQGIEKLFF
v_gene: TRBV3-1/TRBV3-2; len: 13; CDR3aa: CASSQGTGYGYTF
v_gene: TRBV14; len: 15; CDR3aa: CASSQAGGYGNIQYF
v_gene: TRBV6-7; len: 12; CDR3aa: CASTPRGHEQYF
v_gene: TRBV19; len: 15; CDR3aa: CASSIQGAGNTEAFF
v_gene: TRBV28; len: 15; CDR3aa: CASSVGQVGNYEQYF
v_gene: TRBV7-6; len: 15; CDR3aa: CASSPRTSGDGELFF
v_gene: TRBV9; len: 14; CDR3aa: CASSVGVGGQPQHF
v_gene: TRBV5-1; len: 13; CDR3aa: CASSVDNVYGYTF
v_gene: TRBV30; len: 16; CDR3aa: CAWSGRTTGTNTEAFF
v_gene: TRBV7-9; len: 16; CDR3aa: CASSLDSGGSYNEQFF
v_gene: TRBV10-3; len: 16; CDR3aa: CAISDSVGQGTGELFF
v_gene: TRBV7-9; len: 16; CDR3aa: CASSPDRGLSGNTIYF
v_gene: TRBV9; len: 15; CDR3aa: CASSVRVEPTDTQYF
v_gene: TRBV18; len: 14; CDR3aa: CASSPVATAYEQYF
v_gene: TRBV29-1; len: 15; CDR3aa: CSVEVGTGGNQPQHF
v_gene: TRBV27; len: 16; CDR3aa: CASSLKGLIAKNIQYF
v_gene: TRBV7-3; len: 15; CDR3aa: CASSSLAGGRNEQFF
v_gene: TRBV5-4; len: 15; CDR3aa: CASSPGLAGTGELFF
v_gene: TRBV25-1; len: 15; CDR3aa: CASSEYSGTGEEQYF
v_gene: TRBV12-3/TRBV12-4; len: 13; CDR3aa: CASSFGNTDTQYF
v_gene: TRBV6-5; len: 15; CDR3aa: CASRYQGGAGAEAFF
v_gene: TRBV5-1; len: 18; CDR3aa: CASSQGQLWDASTDTQYF
v_gene: TRBV30; len: 15; CDR3aa: CAWSVRDSLNEKLFF
v_gene: TRBV4-1; len: 15; CDR3aa: CASSQDQGAGQPQHF
v_gene: TRBV29-1; len: 13; CDR3aa: CSVVRQGGTEAFF
v_gene: TRBV18; len: 16; CDR3aa: CASSPRGGQGSNEQYF
v_gene: TRBV9; len: 15; CDR3aa: CASSPGTSGWNEQFF
v_gene: TRBV5-4; len: 15; CDR3aa: CASSPGAGPSFGYTF
v_gene: TRBV6-1; len: 16; CDR3aa: CASSGRQGQLGNTIYF
v_gene: TRBV18; len: 14; CDR3aa: CASSRAGRSYEQYF
v_gene: TRBV5-6; len: 17; CDR3aa: CASSLRPVGGTGNTIYF